This T cell receptor beta chain was recovered during a study of identical twins. Study observations and caveats: A cross-sectional statistical analysis, not follow-up of the same donors, supported the conclusions. For cord blood, abundant beta clonotypes had fewer insertions, unlike memory repertoires, which showed none.

The cDNA had a unique molecular identifier and a template-switch universal primer site. TCRdb fed the 5' RACE reads into MiXCR, producing one record per CDR3 protein. This sample has 450,000 to 650,000 distinct CDR3 sequences, with 9% to 10% found just once. Concerning this clonotype itself: The antigen is not known.

This same sample was also taken into another study, of yellow fever vaccine responses in identical twins. Per that study: A vaccine T cell response that seemed partly convergent and partly personalized was reported in twins.

The sequence came from a young woman in good health. The source material was PBMCs.

The DNA for the CDR3 is TGTGCCATCAGTGAGTCGCGGACTACCTCCTACAATGAGCAGTTCTTC. Residues: CAISESRTTSYNEQFF. The chain has TRBV10-3 and TRBJ2-1; D is perhaps TRBD2 (6 bases). Trimming removed 0 bases from V and 0 bases from J, with 9 bases in between. Per germline, CDR1 ENHRY and CDR2 SYGVKD. The CDR3 extends over 16 amino acids.